Listed below are T cell receptor beta chains from one sample, sequenced in a study of cytotoxic CD8 clonotypes in ibrutinib-treated CLL. Using immunoSEQ multiplex PCR, the repertoire was profiled, and TCRdb retains in-frame clones only, with some absent. Among about 140,000 clones listed, 80% were seen once. The sample here was PBMCs, taken after 36 months of ibrutinib treatment. These receptor sequences come from a human donor with chronic lymphocytic leukemia. The CDR3 runs from the conserved cysteine through the conserved F or W. A D gene is named only where the DNA matches it firmly. A row's size may be missing; if present it is once, few, many or a size class.

v_call	j_call	clone_size	d_call	cdr3_nt	cdr3_aa
TRBV7-8	TRBJ2-1	NA	TRBD2	TGTGCCAGCAGCTTAGACGATTTGGGACTAGCGGGAGCAGGAGAGCAGTTCTTC	CASSLDDLGLAGAGEQFF
TRBV4-1	TRBJ2-1	NA	NA	TGCGCCAGCAGAGCAAAATCCCTGTGGGGGCGGGGAAACAATGAGCAGTTCTTC	CASRAKSLWGRGNNEQFF
TRBV2	TRBJ1-2	NA	NA	TGTGCCAGCAATTGGGTTAGTCCCTATGGCTACACCTTC	CASNWVSPYGYTF
TRBV5-5	TRBJ1-6	NA	TRBD1	TGTGCCAGCAGCGCCGGACAGGGAATGGAATCGGATAATTCACCCCTCCACTTT	CASSAGQGMESDNSPLHF
TRBV30	TRBJ1-6	NA	NA	TGTGCCTGGGGCGCTTCAGGGACACGGTCACCCCTCCACTTT	CAWGASGTRSPLHF
TRBV7-6	TRBJ2-3	NA	TRBD2	TGTGCCAGCAGCAAGACGGGGGGGGCTGATACGCAGTATTTT	CASSKTGGADTQYF
TRBV28	TRBJ1-2	NA	TRBD1	TGTGCCAGCAGTTTACAGGGGGCCGTCTATGGCTACACCTTC	CASSLQGAVYGYTF
TRBV5-4	TRBJ1-1	NA	NA	TGTGCCAGCAGCTACCTGGACCTGGGGGACACTGAAGCTTTCTTT	CASSYLDLGDTEAFF
TRBV7-2	TRBJ1-6	NA	NA	TGTGCCAGCAGCACTAGACGATGGGATTCACCCCTCCACTTT	CASSTRRWDSPLHF
TRBV30	TRBJ1-4	NA	NA	TGTGCCTGGAGTGTACTGGGGGGGGAAAAACTGTTTTTT	CAWSVLGGEKLFF
TRBV6-1	TRBJ1-2	NA	NA	TGTGCCAGCAGTGAAGTGGGAGACAGCATAGGATATGGCTACACCTTC	CASSEVGDSIGYGYTF
TRBV6-5	TRBJ2-2	NA	NA	TGTGCCAGCAGTTTCTCTCGGACAGCTAACACCGGGGAGCTGTTTTTT	CASSFSRTANTGELFF
TRBV28	TRBJ2-2	NA	NA	TGTGCCAGCAGTTCCGTCCCCCCCGGGACCCTGGTTACCGGGGAGCTGTTTTTT	CASSSVPPGTLVTGELFF
TRBV18	TRBJ2-1	NA	NA	TGTGCCAGCTCACCGAGGGGATACAATGAGCAGTTCTTC	CASSPRGYNEQFF
TRBV5-1	TRBJ1-1	NA	TRBD1	TGCGCCAGCAGCTCGGGGACAGCTTATGAAGCTTTCTTT	CASSSGTAYEAFF
TRBV11-2	TRBJ1-2	NA	TRBD1	TGTGCCAGCAGATCCGGGACAGGGAATAACTATGGCTACACCTTC	CASRSGTGNNYGYTF
TRBV10-3	TRBJ2-7	NA	TRBD2	TGTGCCATCAGTGGGACGGGCGGGAGGTTTTACGAGCAGTACTTC	CAISGTGGRFYEQYF
TRBV7-9	TRBJ2-1	NA	NA	TGTGCCAGCAATCAAGGGGGAGTTACTAACAATGAGCAGTTCTTC	CASNQGGVTNNEQFF
TRBV5-4	TRBJ2-7	once	TRBD2	TGTGCCAGCAGCTTGGAGCCTGGGACTAGCGCATACGAGCAGTACTTC	CASSLEPGTSAYEQYF
TRBV28	TRBJ2-1	NA	TRBD2	TGTGCCAGCAGTGCTACCGGGACTAGGGACAATGAGCAGTTCTTC	CASSATGTRDNEQFF
TRBV27	TRBJ2-2	NA	TRBD1	TGTGCCAGCACATGGGACAGGGCTAACACCGGGGAGCTGTTTTTT	CASTWDRANTGELFF
TRBV18	TRBJ2-3	NA	NA	TGTGCCAGCTCACCATGGGGGGCTGAGGACACAGATACGCAGTATTTT	CASSPWGAEDTDTQYF
TRBV5-1	TRBJ2-7	NA	NA	TGCGCCAGCAGTCCAGGGATCTCCTACGAGCAGTACTTC	CASSPGISYEQYF
TRBV5-6	TRBJ2-2	NA	NA	TGTGCCAGCAGCTTTCGCGGGGCGAACACCGGGGAGCTGTTTTTT	CASSFRGANTGELFF
TRBV19	TRBJ2-5	NA	NA	TGTGCCAGTAGTACTAGCGCCATCCAAGAGACCCAGTACTTC	CASSTSAIQETQYF
TRBV6-5	TRBJ1-2	many	TRBD1	TGTGCCAGCAGTTACTCGAGGACAGGGGTCTATGGCTACACCTTC	CASSYSRTGVYGYTF
TRBV5-1	TRBJ2-7	NA	TRBD2	TGCGCCAGCAGCTTGGACACAGGGACTAGCGCCTACGAGCAGTACTTC	CASSLDTGTSAYEQYF
TRBV7-9	TRBJ2-2	NA	TRBD2	TGTGCCAGCAGAGGGACTAGCGGGGGGGCCTGGCCCCTTTCCGGGGAGCTGTTTTTT	CASRGTSGGAWPLSGELFF
TRBV20-1	TRBJ1-2	NA	TRBD1	TGCAGTGCTCGGGACAGCTATGGCTACACCTTC	CSARDSYGYTF
TRBV12-2	TRBJ2-1	NA	NA	TGTGCAAGTCGTTTACTAGTCTCGTCGTCCAATGAGCAGTTCTTC	CASRLLVSSSNEQFF
TRBV5-5	TRBJ2-1	NA	NA	TGTGCCAGCAGCTTAGGGGGGATTACCTACAATGAGCAGTTCTTC	CASSLGGITYNEQFF
TRBV28	TRBJ1-1	NA	NA	TGTGCCAGCAGAGTACAGGGCGTTGAAGCTTTCTTT	CASRVQGVEAFF